This T cell receptor (beta chain) was recorded in a study of blood T cells in healthy people across ages. Losses at the gene ends were 0 bases for V and 1 base for J; bases not matched to a gene: 11. The length of the CDR3 is 18 residues. Germline CDR1 and CDR2: DFQATT and SNEGSKA (reference sequence). Whole-study findings and limits: Estimates based on one million T cells were treated as lower bounds. Donors of long life had a larger count of naive CD4+ cells and greater diversity than aged donors.

A sample-barcoded 5' primer and a J-beta primer mix were used in a second PCR of about 7 to 12 cycles. A template-switch adaptor that had 12 random nucleotides put a tag on each cDNA molecule. One entry per CDR3 protein results from TCRdb running MiXCR on the 5' RACE reads. Of hundreds of thousands of distinct CDR3 sequences listed, 50% to 65% are singletons. About this clonotype itself: Its specificity is not known.

The extraction recovered at least 5 micrograms of total RNA per sample. Sequencing was performed on blood. This TCR was sampled from a man older than 75 in good health. This chain connects TRBV20-1 to TRBJ2-4; TRBD1 aligns across 8 bases. Written as DNA, the CDR3 is TGCAGTGCTAGAGATAGGACAGGGACGTTGGGGGCCAAAAACATTCAGTACTTC. This sequence encodes CSARDRTGTLGAKNIQYF.